These 17 T cell receptor beta chains originate from one sample sequenced in a study of metastatic and nonmetastatic thyroid tumors. Patients underwent thyroid surgery, and none had received any treatment before it. Using MiXCR, TCRdb re-called clones from the PCR reads. The sample consists of about 28,000 clones, 24% of them appearing once. The specimen was blood. These receptors were taken from a female donor with papillary thyroid cancer or a benign thyroid nodule (not recorded which). Some clones in this sample may be carry-over from other donors' samples.

Only a few counts were recorded for this clone. A much larger clone lies a single base off, so this may be a read error. The CDR3 nucleotides read TGCAGTGCTAGAGAACTAGCGGGAGCGGCAGATACGCAGTATTTT. This translates into CSARELAGAADTQYF. The chain carries TRBV20-1 and TRBJ2-3; 11 bases fit TRBD2. This CDR3 region has 15 residues. Trimming took 0 bases from V and 4 from J; bases not matched to a gene: 3. Per the germline V gene, CDR1 is DFQATT and CDR2 is SNEGSKA (reference sequence).

This clone was seen ten or more times. The genes are TRBV7-3 and TRBJ2-6; the D gene could be TRBD1 or TRBD2 (6 bases each). From germline, CDR1 is SGHTA and CDR2 FQGTGA. Trimming pared 1 base from V and 0 bases from J, leaving 10 bases between. This CDR3 is built from 17 residues. The CDR3 DNA follows: TGTGCCAGCAGCTTAATGGGGGGCAGCTCTGGGGCCAACGTCCTGACTTTC. Its protein product is CASSLMGGSSGANVLTF.

This clone came up many times. The same CDR3 is also encoded by other DNA sequences in this sample. The V and J genes are TRBV6-2 or TRBV6-3 and TRBJ2-3; perhaps TRBD1 as D (5 bases). V was clipped by 6 bases and J by 5 bases, with 21 bases between them. CDR1 is MNHEY, CDR2 SVGEGT, per germline. The CDR3 has 16 amino acids. The CDR3: CASRSRRQMGRDTQYF. CDR3 sequence (DNA): TGTGCCAGCAGATCTCGTCGACAGATGGGCCGAGATACGCAGTATTTT.

This clone was seen at least ten times. The V and J genes are TRBV5-1 and TRBJ1-2; possibly TRBD1 for D (6 bases). The CDR3 contains 16 residues. Germline V lookup: CDR1 SGHRS, CDR2 YFSETQ. The V end lost 5 bases, the J end lost 4 bases, and 21 bases lay between the germline ends. The CDR3 DNA reads as TGCGCCAGCAGACACGGGACACAGACTACCCCCTATGGCTACACCTTC. This sequence encodes CASRHGTQTTPYGYTF. The variable domain in full, with the rest retrieved from reference TRBV5-1 and TRBJ1-2, is KAGVTQTPRYLIKTRGQQVTLSCSPISGHRSVSWYQQTPGQGLQFLFEYFSETQRNKGNFPGRFSGRQFSNSRSEMNVSTLELGDSALYLCASRHGTQTTPYGYTFGSGTRLTVV.

This clone was counted ten times or more. The chain recombines TRBV20-1 with TRBJ1-4; unclear D gene. This CDR3 spans 15 amino acids. The V end was cut by 6 bases, the J end by 0 bases, with 14 bases between. Germline V lookup: CDR1 DFQATT, CDR2 SNEGSKA (reference sequence). The CDR3 DNA reads as TGCAGTGCCGCTAAAACAGCCGCAACTAATGAAAAACTGTTTTTT. Its translation: CSAAKTAATNEKLFF.

This clone was counted many times. The chain joins TRBV4-1 to TRBJ2-5; TRBD1 agrees at 7 bases. This CDR3 spans 15 amino acids. V was clipped by 8 bases and J by 0 bases; unmatched bases: 9. Germline CDR1 reads MGHRA; CDR2 reads YSYEKL. The CDR3 region is CASAQEGANQETQYF. The CDR3 DNA reads TGCGCCAGCGCCCAAGAGGGGGCAAACCAAGAGACCCAGTACTTC.

There are a few counts of this clone. V gene TRBV10-3 combines with J gene TRBJ2-3; a weak D match, TRBD2 (6 bases). Per germline, CDR1 ENHRY and CDR2 SYGVKD. The CDR3 spans 17 residues. Trimming removed 5 bases at V and 5 bases at J, with 23 bases between. This CDR3 reads CAISYRRRGLSVDTQYF. For the CDR3, the DNA is TGTGCCATCAGTTACAGGCGGAGGGGACTTTCTGTAGATACGCAGTATTTT.

In its sample, this clone was seen many times. The rearrangement uses TRBV19 and TRBJ2-2, with unresolved D. The germline V and J ends were trimmed by 4 bases and 10 bases, with 16 bases remaining between them. CDR1 and CDR2 from the germline V gene are LNHDA and SQIVND (reference sequence). The length of the CDR3 is 14 residues. The CDR3 loop is CASSTRTVTVELFF. Here the CDR3 DNA reads TGTGCCAGTAGTACGCGGACCGTTACGGTGGAGCTGTTTTTT.

This clone was recorded a few times. An end of the junction differs from the germline gene, which may be a read error. This chain uses TRBV6-2 or TRBV6-3 with TRBJ1-3; the match to TRBD1 covers 8 bases. There are 18 residues in the CDR3. Per germline, CDR1 MNHEY and CDR2 SVGEGT. The CDR3 region has the DNA TGTGCCAGCAGTACCCGCCCTGGACAGGGTCACTCTGGAAACACCATATGTTTT. This sequence encodes CASSTRPGQGHSGNTICF.

The CDR3 nucleotides are TGCAGTGCTAGACCAGGGGGGGAACTTAACACTGAAGCTTTCTTT. It encodes CSARPGGELNTEAFF. V is TRBV20-1 and J is TRBJ1-1; 7 nucleotides agree with TRBD1. This CDR3 comprises 15 residues. Germline CDR1 reads DFQATT; CDR2 reads SNEGSKA (reference sequence). Trimming cost V 2 bases and J 2 bases; bases outside gene matches: 8.

Judged by abundance, this clone is medium-sized. The chain combines TRBV28 with TRBJ2-7, with a weak D call TRBD2 (5 bases). Germline loops: CDR1 MDHEN, CDR2 SYDVKM. V dropped 3 bases and J dropped 5 bases, with 8 bases sitting between them. CDR3 length: 12 residues. The CDR3 is CASSFSGNEQYF. The CDR3 region has the DNA TGTGCCAGCAGTTTCTCGGGAAACGAGCAGTACTTC.

With regard to this clone: An end of the junction differs from the germline gene, which may be a read error. The chain employs TRBV5-5 and TRBJ2-7, with D perhaps matching TRBD1 (5 bases). CDR1 is SGHKS, CDR2 YYEKEE, per germline (reference sequence). CDR3 length: 15 amino acids. CDR3 in amino acids: CSSSFAGHGAGEQYF. The CDR3 bases are TGTTCCAGCAGCTTTGCAGGACATGGGGCTGGGGAGCAGTACTTC.

V usage is TRBV5-1 and J usage is TRBJ1-1, with 8 bases matching TRBD1. Germline loops: CDR1 SGHRS, CDR2 YFSETQ. The CDR3 runs 15 residues. The J segment lost 2 bases and the V segment lost 1 base, leaving 4 bases of the junction unmatched. The CDR3 reads CASSLSTGVNTEAFF. The CDR3 DNA follows: TGCGCCAGCAGCTTGTCGACAGGGGTAAACACTGAAGCTTTCTTT.

This clone is termed medium-sized. The rearrangement joins TRBV20-1 to TRBJ1-5; tentative D call: TRBD1 (5 bases). V lost 1 base to trimming and J lost 0 bases, with 13 bases between them. The CDR3 runs 16 residues. Germline assignment: CDR1 DFQATT and CDR2 SNEGSKA (reference sequence). In nucleotides, the CDR3 is TGCAGTGCTAGAGGGTTAAAGGGGTTTAGCAATCAGCCCCAGCATTTT. Translating gives CSARGLKGFSNQPQHF.

V usage is TRBV27 and J usage is TRBJ2-3; a possible D gene is TRBD2 (6 bases). V was pared by 4 bases and J by 1 base, with 24 bases between. Looked up from germline, CDR1 is MNHEY and CDR2 is SMNVEV (reference sequence). The CDR3 runs 19 residues. CDR3 sequence reads: CASSSTSWRGSSCTDTQYF. Here the CDR3 DNA reads TGTGCCAGCAGTTCTACTAGCTGGAGGGGATCTAGTTGCACAGATACGCAGTATTTT.

In DNA, the CDR3 is TGTGCCAGCAGCTTCAGGGGAGGTGATATGTACGAGCAGTACTTC. Protein: CASSFRGGDMYEQYF. The chain uses TRBV5-6 and TRBJ2-7; D may correspond to TRBD1 or TRBD2 (6 bases each). CDR3 length equals 15 residues. The ends were cut back, 2 bases at V and 4 bases at J, with 16 bases in the middle. Germline CDR1 reads SGHDT; CDR2 reads YYEEEE.

This clone was seen ten or more times. V and J are TRBV14 and TRBJ2-7; possible D gene TRBD2, 5 bases. V lost 3 bases and J lost 0, with 21 bases in between. The germline V gene encodes CDR1 SGHDN and CDR2 FVKESK. The CDR3 is 18 amino acids. The CDR3 DNA reads as TGTGCCAGCAGCCACGGTCCCATCCTGGGCGGGTACTCCTACGAGCAGTACTTC. Amino acids: CASSHGPILGGYSYEQYF.